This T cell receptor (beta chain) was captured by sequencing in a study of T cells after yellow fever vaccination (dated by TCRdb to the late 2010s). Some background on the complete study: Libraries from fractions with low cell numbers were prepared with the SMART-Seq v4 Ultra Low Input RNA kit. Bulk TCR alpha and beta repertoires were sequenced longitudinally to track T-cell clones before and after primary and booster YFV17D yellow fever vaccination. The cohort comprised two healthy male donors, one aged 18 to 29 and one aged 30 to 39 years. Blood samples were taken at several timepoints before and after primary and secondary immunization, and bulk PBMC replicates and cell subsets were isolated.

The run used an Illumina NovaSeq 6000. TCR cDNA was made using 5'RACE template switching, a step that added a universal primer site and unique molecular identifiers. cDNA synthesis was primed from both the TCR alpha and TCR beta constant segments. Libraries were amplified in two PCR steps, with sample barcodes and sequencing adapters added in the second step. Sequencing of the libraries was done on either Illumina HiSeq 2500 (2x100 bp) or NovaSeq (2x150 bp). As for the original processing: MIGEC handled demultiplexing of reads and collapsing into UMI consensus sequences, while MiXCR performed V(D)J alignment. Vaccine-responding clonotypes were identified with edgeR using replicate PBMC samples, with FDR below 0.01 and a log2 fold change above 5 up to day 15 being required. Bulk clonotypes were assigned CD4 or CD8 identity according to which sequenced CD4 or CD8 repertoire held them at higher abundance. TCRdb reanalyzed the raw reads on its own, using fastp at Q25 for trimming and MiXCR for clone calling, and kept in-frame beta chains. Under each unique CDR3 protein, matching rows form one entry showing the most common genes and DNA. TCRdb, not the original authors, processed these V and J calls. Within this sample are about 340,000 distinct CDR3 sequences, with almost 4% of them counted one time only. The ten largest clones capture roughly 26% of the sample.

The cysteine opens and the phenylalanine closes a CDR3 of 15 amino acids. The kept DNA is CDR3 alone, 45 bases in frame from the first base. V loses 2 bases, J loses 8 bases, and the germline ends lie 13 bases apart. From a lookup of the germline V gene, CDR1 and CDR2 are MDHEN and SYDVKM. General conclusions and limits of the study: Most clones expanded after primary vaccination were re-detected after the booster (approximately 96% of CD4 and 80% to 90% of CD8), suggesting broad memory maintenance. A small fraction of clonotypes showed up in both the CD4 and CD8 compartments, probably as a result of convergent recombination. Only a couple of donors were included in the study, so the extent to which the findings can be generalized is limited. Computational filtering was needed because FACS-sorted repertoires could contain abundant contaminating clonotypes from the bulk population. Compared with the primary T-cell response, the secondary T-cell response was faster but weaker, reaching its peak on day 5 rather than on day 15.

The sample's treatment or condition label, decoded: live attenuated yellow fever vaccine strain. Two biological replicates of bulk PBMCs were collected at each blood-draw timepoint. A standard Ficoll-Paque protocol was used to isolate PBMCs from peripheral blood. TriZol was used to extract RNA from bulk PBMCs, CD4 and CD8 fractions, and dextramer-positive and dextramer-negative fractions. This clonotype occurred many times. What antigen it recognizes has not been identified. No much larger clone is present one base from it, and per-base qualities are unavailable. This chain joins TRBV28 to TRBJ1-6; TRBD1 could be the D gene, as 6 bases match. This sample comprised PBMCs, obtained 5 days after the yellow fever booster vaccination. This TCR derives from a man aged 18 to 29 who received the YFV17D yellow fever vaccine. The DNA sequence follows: TGTGCCAGCAGTTTAGAAGGAGGGGGTCATTCACCCCTCCACTTT. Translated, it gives CASSLEGGGHSPLHF.